This T cell receptor (beta chain) was observed in a study of identical twins (TCRdb year 2016). The study in broad terms: The study deep-sequenced TCR alpha and beta repertoires from monozygotic twins, unrelated adults of various ages and cord blood to test whether fetal clonotypes persist. To rule out contamination, replicate twin experiments were performed at different times with different library preparation protocols.

After removal of 6 bases from V and 2 bases from J, the junction retains 7 bases not matched to a gene. From the cysteine through the phenylalanine, the CDR3 covers 14 amino acids. This entry keeps only the CDR3 DNA: 42 bases, framed from base 1. CDR1 is given as MNHNS and CDR2 as SASEGT, both from the germline V gene. Every donor was a healthy Caucasian. The twin cohort consisted of three pairs of female monozygotic twins, all aged roughly 18 to 30 years. Peripheral blood mononuclear cells were used as the source from which RNA for TCR libraries was isolated. Library construction relied on 5' RACE. Reads for this sample came from an Illumina HiSeq 2000. A universal primer binding site was introduced by template switching, and a unique molecular identifier was present in the final cDNA, enabling accurate counting of TCR cDNA molecules. Specific primers in the conserved constant-segment region were used to synthesize first-strand cDNA for TCR alpha and beta chains. Each cDNA library was double barcoded, with a SMART-Mk sample barcode plus Illumina barcodes, to control for contamination. TruSeq adapter sequences, together with Illumina sample barcodes, were added in two successive PCR steps. The Illumina HiSeq platform was used with custom primers to sequence TCR alpha and beta cDNA libraries. Regarding the original processing steps: Raw reads were processed with MiGEC to extract unique molecular identifiers, and MiXCR was used to determine CDR3 positions. Recombination models were inferred per individual with the repgenHMM and IGoR tools using an EM algorithm. The analysis of shared clonotypes was done with the tcR package in R, with sharing normalized by the product of cloneset sizes. To study raw recombination free of thymic and clonal selection effects, out-of-frame nonproductive sequences were analyzed. The public reads were reanalyzed by TCRdb: fastp trimming at Q25, MiXCR alignment, in-frame beta chains only. Under each unique CDR3 protein, matching rows form one entry showing the most common genes and DNA. The V and J calls come from TCRdb's annotation, not from the publication. Recorded for this sample are hundreds of thousands of distinct CDR3 sequences; approximately 9% of them occurred a single time. Approximately 0.96% of the sample is in the top ten clones.

This clonotype has a handful of counts. Its antigen is unknown. Base qualities are not provided; no much larger clone lies one nucleotide away. The paper as a whole reports these results and caveats: Fewer insertions were carried by abundant cord blood beta clonotypes, a similar but weaker trend appeared in young adult naive repertoires, and no such trend appeared in memory repertoires. In beta out-of-frame sequences, excess twin sharing was weaker, because having fewer shared sequences lowered the signal-to-noise ratio. Zero-insertion analyses could be partly confounded by invariant T cells such as MAIT and iNKT, although diverse VJ usage argued against such confounding for most clonotypes. In monozygotic twins, recombination models systematically underestimated out-of-frame TCR alpha sharing, but the models matched the sharing seen between unrelated individuals. Conclusions relied on cross-sectional statistical analysis, since the same donors could not be followed over many years. Compared with coincidental sharing between unrelated individuals, an excess of low generation-probability sequences was observed among out-of-frame TCR alpha sequences shared between twins.

The sample also formed part of further work on yellow fever vaccine responses in identical twins. According to the second study: According to the authors, in identical twins the way T cells responded to vaccination appeared partly convergent and partly personalized. The study precisely tracked vaccine-responding T cell clones in identical twins.

This sequence originates from a young woman in good health. Material for sequencing was PBMCs. This chain joins TRBV6-1 to TRBJ2-7, with 7 junctional bases fitting TRBD1. The CDR3 region has the sequence CASSRDRITYEQYF. The sequenced DNA: TGTGCCAGCAGCCGGGACAGAATTACCTACGAGCAGTACTTC.